This TCR beta chain was sequenced for a study of blood T cell repertoires in COVID-19 (dated by TCRdb to about 2020). Notes on the research overall: The collaborator samples originated in the United States, Italy and Spain and spanned the acute and convalescent phases of COVID-19. The material from the prospective study consisted of cDNA or gDNA derived from T cells, B-cell-depleted T cells, or PBMCs. The dataset comprised deeply sampled blood TCRbeta repertoires from subjects exposed to, actively infected with, or recovered from COVID-19. A freely available public database, intended as a resource for researchers studying the immune response to SARS-CoV-2, is where the repertoires were released. The samples were drawn from two sources: the first 160 participants of the ongoing ImmuneRACE study, and over 1,000 subjects contributed by 6 global collaborators. A de-identified subject ID, COVID-19 status, age in years and sex were almost always included in the sample metadata. HLA class I and class II types, where available, came from metadata supplied by the sample provider rather than from assay-based typing. What the work shows at the level of the full study, not this receptor alone: The amount of clinical and demographic metadata varied by source and participant and was provided uncurated.

A word on this clone: Its antigen remains undetermined. No much larger clone exists at a distance of one base, and base qualities are not known.

The immunoSEQ Assay, a bias-controlled multiplex PCR, was used to amplify TCRbeta CDR3 regions from genomic DNA. The source study handled its data this way. The number of nucleated cells in each sample was estimated by amplification of reference gene primers within the assay. Sequence reads were collapsed and filtered to measure the absolute abundance of every unique TCRbeta CDR3 rearrangement. For each sample, productive Simpson clonality was calculated by taking the square root of Simpson's diversity index across productive rearrangements. TCRdb provides this immuneACCESS table in a form limited to in-frame rearrangements. Some clones are lacking; in checked studies, under half of them reflect an unresolved V gene, and why the rest are absent is not known. V and J calls and clone size are as listed in that table; D and trimming were resolved from the DNA. The sample table shows some 88,000 clones, and over 75% are seen once. The ten largest clones capture roughly 15% of the sample.

The collaborating institutions used their own protocols to collect whole blood in K2EDTA tubes. Collaborator samples were shipped for TCRbeta analysis as frozen whole blood, isolated PBMCs, or DNA extracted from either sample type. The CDR3 numbers 15 residues from cysteine through phenylalanine. Only the CDR3 portion is preserved as DNA: 45 bases, with reading frame beginning at the first base. CDR1 and CDR2 were assigned from the germline V gene as MNHEY and SVGAGI. The V end gives up 2 bases and the J end 3 bases, leaving 4 bases in the junction not matched to a gene. The rearranged segments are TRBV6-5 and TRBJ2-1; 7 nucleotides in the junction match TRBD1. Sequences were obtained from peripheral blood. The receptor was isolated from a woman in her seventies with acute or convalescent COVID-19. The base sequence is TGTGCCAGCAGTTACAAGACAGGGTTCTACAATGAGCAGTTCTTC. It translates as CASSYKTGFYNEQFF.